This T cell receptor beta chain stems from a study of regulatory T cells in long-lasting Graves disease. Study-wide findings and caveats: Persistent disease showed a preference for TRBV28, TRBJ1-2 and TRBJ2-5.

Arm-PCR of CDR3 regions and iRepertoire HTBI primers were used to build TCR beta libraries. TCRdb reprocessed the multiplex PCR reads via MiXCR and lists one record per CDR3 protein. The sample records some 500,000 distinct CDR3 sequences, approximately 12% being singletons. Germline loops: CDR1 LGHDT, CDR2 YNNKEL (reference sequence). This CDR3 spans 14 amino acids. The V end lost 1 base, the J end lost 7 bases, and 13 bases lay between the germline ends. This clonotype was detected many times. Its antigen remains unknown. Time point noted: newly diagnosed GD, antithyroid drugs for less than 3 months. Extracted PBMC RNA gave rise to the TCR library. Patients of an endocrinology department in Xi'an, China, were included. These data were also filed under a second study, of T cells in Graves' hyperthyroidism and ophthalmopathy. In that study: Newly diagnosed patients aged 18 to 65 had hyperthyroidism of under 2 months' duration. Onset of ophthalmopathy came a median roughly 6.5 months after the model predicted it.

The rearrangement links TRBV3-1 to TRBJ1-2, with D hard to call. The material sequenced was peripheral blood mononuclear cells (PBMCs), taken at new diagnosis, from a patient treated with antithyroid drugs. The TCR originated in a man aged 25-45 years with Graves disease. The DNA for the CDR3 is TGTGCCAGCAGCCAAGGAGACCAGCGGGGTGGCTACACCTTC. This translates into CASSQGDQRGGYTF.